This T cell receptor beta chain was observed in a study of PD-L1 blockade in urothelial cancer. The wider study: At 3 weeks after treatment start (second dose) and again at 6 weeks, blood was analyzed.

The time point: peripheral blood 6 weeks after treatment start. The germline V gene encodes CDR1 SGHTA and CDR2 FQGNSA. The ends were cut back, 0 bases at V and 7 bases at J, with 12 bases in the middle. The CDR3 contains 15 residues. Measured with immunoSEQ multiplex PCR; TCRdb has only the in-frame clones, and not every one. The data show 83,000 or so clones, around four fifths seen once. This sequence joins TRBV7-2 and TRBJ2-2, with D maybe TRBD1 (6 bases). The sample consisted of PBMCs, taken around atezolizumab (anti-PD-L1) treatment. The source of this sequence is an older man with urothelial cancer. This chain's CDR3 is CASSLAGGGGGELFF. In nucleotides, the CDR3 is TGTGCCAGCAGCTTAGCTGGGGGCGGTGGCGGGGAGCTGTTTTTT.